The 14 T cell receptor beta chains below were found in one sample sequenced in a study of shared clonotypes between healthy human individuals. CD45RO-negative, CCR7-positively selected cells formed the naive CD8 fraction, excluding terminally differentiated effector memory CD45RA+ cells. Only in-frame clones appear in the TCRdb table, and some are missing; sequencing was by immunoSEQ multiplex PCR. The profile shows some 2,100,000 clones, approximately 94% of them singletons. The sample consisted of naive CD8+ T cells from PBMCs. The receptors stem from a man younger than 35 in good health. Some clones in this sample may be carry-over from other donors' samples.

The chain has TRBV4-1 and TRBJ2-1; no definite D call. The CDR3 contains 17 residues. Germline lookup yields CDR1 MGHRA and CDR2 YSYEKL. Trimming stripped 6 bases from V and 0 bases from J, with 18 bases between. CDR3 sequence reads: CASRPNGPASSYNEQFF. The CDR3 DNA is TGCGCCAGCAGACCTAACGGGCCCGCGAGCTCCTACAATGAGCAGTTCTTC.

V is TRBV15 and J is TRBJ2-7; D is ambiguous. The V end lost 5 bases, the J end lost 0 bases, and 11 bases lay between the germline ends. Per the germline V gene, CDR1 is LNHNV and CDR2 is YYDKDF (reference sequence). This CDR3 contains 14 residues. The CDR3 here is CATSPGRASYEQYF. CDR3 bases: TGTGCCACCAGCCCAGGCCGGGCCTCCTACGAGCAGTACTTC.

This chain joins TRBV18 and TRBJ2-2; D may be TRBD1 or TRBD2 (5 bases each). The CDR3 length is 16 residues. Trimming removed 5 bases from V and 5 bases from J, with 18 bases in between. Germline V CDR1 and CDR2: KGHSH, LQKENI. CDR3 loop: CASSETGTRSTGELFF. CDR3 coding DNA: TGTGCCAGCTCAGAAACCGGGACCCGCTCTACCGGGGAGCTGTTTTTT.

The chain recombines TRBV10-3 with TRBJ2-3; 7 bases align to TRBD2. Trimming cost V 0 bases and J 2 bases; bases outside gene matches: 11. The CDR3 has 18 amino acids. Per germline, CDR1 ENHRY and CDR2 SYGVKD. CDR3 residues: CAISESIAGRTVTDTQYF. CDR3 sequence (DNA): TGTGCCATCAGTGAGTCGATTGCCGGGAGGACCGTCACAGATACGCAGTATTTT.

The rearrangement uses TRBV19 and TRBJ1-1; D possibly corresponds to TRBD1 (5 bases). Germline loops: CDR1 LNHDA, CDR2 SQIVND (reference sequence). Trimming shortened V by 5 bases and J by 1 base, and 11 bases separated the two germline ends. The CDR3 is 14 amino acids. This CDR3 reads CASSRLGPNTEAFF. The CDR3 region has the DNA TGTGCCAGTAGTCGGCTGGGGCCGAACACTGAAGCTTTCTTT.

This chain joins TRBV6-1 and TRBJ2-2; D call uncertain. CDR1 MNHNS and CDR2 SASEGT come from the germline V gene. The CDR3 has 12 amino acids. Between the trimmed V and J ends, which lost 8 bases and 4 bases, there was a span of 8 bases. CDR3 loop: CASVILTGELFF. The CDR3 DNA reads TGTGCCAGCGTAATACTCACCGGGGAGCTGTTTTTT.

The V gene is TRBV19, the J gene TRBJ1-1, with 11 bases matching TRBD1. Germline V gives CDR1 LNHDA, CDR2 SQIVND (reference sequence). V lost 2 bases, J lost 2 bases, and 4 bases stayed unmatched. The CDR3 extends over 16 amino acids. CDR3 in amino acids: CASSITGQGGNTEAFF. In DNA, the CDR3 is TGTGCCAGTAGTATAACGGGACAGGGGGGAAACACTGAAGCTTTCTTT.

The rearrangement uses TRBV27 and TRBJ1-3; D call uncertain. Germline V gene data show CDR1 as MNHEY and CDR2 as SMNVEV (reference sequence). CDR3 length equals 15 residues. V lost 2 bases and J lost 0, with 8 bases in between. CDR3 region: CASSLDMDSGNTIYF. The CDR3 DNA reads TGTGCCAGCAGTTTAGACATGGACTCTGGAAACACCATATATTTT.

The CDR3 DNA sequence: TGCAGTGCTAGAGTTCCAGGGAGGGCTTTCTTT. It specifies CSARVPGRAFF. This sequence joins TRBV20-1 and TRBJ1-1, with D tentatively TRBD1 (5 bases). This CDR3 contains 11 residues. V lost 1 base and J 11 bases, leaving 11 bases between the germline ends. The germline V gene has CDR1 DFQATT and CDR2 SNEGSKA (reference sequence).

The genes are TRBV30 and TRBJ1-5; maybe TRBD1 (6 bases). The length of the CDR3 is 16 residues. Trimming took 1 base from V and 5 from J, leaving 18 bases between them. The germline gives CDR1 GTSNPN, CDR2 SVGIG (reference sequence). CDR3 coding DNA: TGTGCCTGGAGTGAACAGGGTGTACGCGGGCATCAGCCCCAGCATTTT. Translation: CAWSEQGVRGHQPQHF. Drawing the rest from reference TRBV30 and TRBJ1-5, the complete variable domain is SQTIHQWPATLVQPVGSPLSLECTVEGTSNPNLYWYRQAAGRGLQLLFYSVGIGQISSEVPQNLSASRPQDRQFILSSKKLLLSDSGFYLCAWSEQGVRGHQPQHFGDGTRLSIL.

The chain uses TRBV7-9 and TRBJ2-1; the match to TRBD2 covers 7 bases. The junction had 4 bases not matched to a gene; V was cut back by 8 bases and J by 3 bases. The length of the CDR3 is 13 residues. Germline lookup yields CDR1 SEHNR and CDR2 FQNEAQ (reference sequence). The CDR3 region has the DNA TGTGCCAGCCGGGGGGTGGGCTACAATGAGCAGTTCTTC. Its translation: CASRGVGYNEQFF.

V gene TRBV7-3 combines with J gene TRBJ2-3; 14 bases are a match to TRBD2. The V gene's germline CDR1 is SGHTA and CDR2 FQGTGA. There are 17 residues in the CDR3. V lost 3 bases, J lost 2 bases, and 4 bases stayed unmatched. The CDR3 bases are TGTGCCAGCAGCTTGGGACTAGCGGGAGCCTACACAGATACGCAGTATTTT. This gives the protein CASSLGLAGAYTDTQYF.

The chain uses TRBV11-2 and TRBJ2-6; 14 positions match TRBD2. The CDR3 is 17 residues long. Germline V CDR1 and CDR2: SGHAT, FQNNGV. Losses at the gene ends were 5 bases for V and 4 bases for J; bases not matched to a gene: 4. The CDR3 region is CASSPGLAGAGANVLTF. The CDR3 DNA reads TGTGCCAGCAGCCCGGGACTAGCGGGAGCCGGGGCCAACGTCCTGACTTTC. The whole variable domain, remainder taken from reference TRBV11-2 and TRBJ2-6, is EAGVAQSPRYKIIEKRQSVAFWCNPISGHATLYWYQQILGQGPKLLIQFQNNGVVDDSQLPKDRFSAERLKGVDSTLKIQPAKLEDSAVYLCASSPGLAGAGANVLTFGAGSRLTVL.

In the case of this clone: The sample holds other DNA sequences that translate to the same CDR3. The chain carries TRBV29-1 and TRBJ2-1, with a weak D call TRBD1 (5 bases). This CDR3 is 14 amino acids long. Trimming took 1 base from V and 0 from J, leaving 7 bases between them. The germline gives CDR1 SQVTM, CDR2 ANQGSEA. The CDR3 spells CSVEGQSSYNEQFF. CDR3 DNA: TGCAGCGTTGAAGGACAGAGCTCCTACAATGAGCAGTTCTTC.